This T cell receptor (beta chain) was sequenced during a study of shared clonotypes between healthy human individuals. Overall study: There were three CD4 naive, three CD4 memory, two CD8 naive and one CD8 memory plates per donor. Notes on the study in general: Shared clonotypes across all four donors exceeded non-shared ones in generation probability.

Details on this clone: What it recognizes is unknown.

Over several immunoSEQ plates, each subset's genomic DNA was distributed in even portions. Profiling relied on immunoSEQ multiplex PCR, and the TCRdb table lists in-frame clones only, not all of them. Seen here are roughly 2,500,000 clones, roughly 93% observed once, and the top ten hold around 0.37%. The CDR3 spans 16 residues. V shed 1 base, J shed 7 bases, and the junction held 3 bases outside the gene matches. CDR1 is MGHRA, CDR2 YSYEKL, per germline. The study drew all its donors from Caucasian adults living in Nashville, Tennessee. The sample taken for sequencing was naive CD4+ T cells from PBMCs. Subset meaning: CD45RA+ positively selected. This sequence was found in a man aged 18 to 30 in good health. Some clones in this sample may be carry-over from other donors' samples. V usage is TRBV4-1 and J usage is TRBJ2-2, with 13 bases matching TRBD2. The CDR3 coding sequence is TGCGCCAGCAGCCAAGGACTAGCGGGAGGTGGCGGGGAGCTGTTTTTT. This translates into CASSQGLAGGGGELFF.